A single sample is the source of the 4 T cell receptor beta chains below, sequenced in a study of cytomegalovirus exposure and HLA in healthy donors. Primers for the PCR totalled 60 Vbeta and 13 Jbeta. Libraries were prepared by immunoSEQ multiplex PCR; TCRdb keeps only in-frame clonotypes and omits some of them. The sample includes 200,000 to 250,000 clones, roughly 70% seen only once; the top ten take 1.5% to 2%. Sequencing was performed on PBMCs. Source of these receptors: a woman aged 30 to 39 in good health and CMV-seronegative.

V is TRBV11-1 and J is TRBJ2-7; 7 bases match TRBD1. The junction had 8 bases not matched to a gene; V was cut back by 2 bases and J by 4 bases. In germline, CDR1 is SGHAT, CDR2 FQDESV (reference sequence). This CDR3 spans 15 amino acids. Written as DNA, the CDR3 is TGTGCCAGCAGCTTAACCTCGGACAGGTTTTACGAGCAGTACTTC. The encoded protein is CASSLTSDRFYEQYF.

V usage is TRBV7-8 and J usage is TRBJ1-4; TRBD1 aligns across 11 bases. Trimming cost V 2 bases and J 7 bases; bases outside gene matches: 3. The germline gives CDR1 SGHVS, CDR2 FQNEAQ. The CDR3 loop spans 15 amino acids. The CDR3 DNA is TGTGCCAGCAGCTTACCCGGGACAGGGGGTGAAAAACTGTTTTTT. Translating it yields CASSLPGTGGEKLFF. The full variable domain, with the rest looked up from reference TRBV7-8 and TRBJ1-4, is GAGVSQSPRYKVAKRGQDVALRCDPISGHVSLFWYQQALGQGPEFLTYFQNEAQLDKSGLPSDRFFAERPEGSVSTLKIQRTQQEDSAVYLCASSLPGTGGEKLFFGSGTQLSVL.

This clone was seen a handful of times. The chain couples TRBV7-9 to TRBJ1-2; tentative D call: TRBD1 (6 bases). Between the trimmed V and J ends, which lost 5 bases and 8 bases, there was a span of 15 bases. The CDR3 is 13 residues long. Germline CDR1 reads SEHNR; CDR2 reads FQNEAQ (reference sequence). CDR3 loop: CASSLTGYDGYTF. The CDR3 DNA reads TGTGCCAGCAGCCTAACAGGGTATGACGGCTACACCTTC.

V usage is TRBV6-1 and J usage is TRBJ1-2; D remains unclear. CDR1 MNHNS and CDR2 SASEGT come from the germline V gene. There are 15 residues in the CDR3. The V and J ends lost 5 bases and 3 bases respectively, with 16 bases between them. CDR3 sequence: CASSPGSPQYYGYTF. CDR3 DNA: TGTGCCAGCAGTCCCGGGAGCCCACAATACTATGGCTACACCTTC.